This TCR beta chain is drawn from a study of control samples from healthy donors and cancer patients. Sequencing used immunoSEQ multiplex PCR; TCRdb keeps in-frame clones, though not all of them. The sample lists about 140,000 clones, 80% to 90% occurring once. The germline gives CDR1 MGHDK, CDR2 SYGVNS. The V gene end was trimmed by 7 bases and the J gene end by 5 bases; junction bases not matched to a gene: 5. This CDR3 region has 14 residues. The sequenced sample was blood. This sequence was found in a woman in her 30s in good health. The chain joins TRBV25-1 to TRBJ2-3; TRBD2 matches at 11 bases. The CDR3 here is CASTPGLAGDTQYF. The CDR3 nucleotides read TGTGCCAGCACCCCTGGACTAGCGGGAGATACGCAGTATTTT.